The entry that follows covers one T cell receptor (beta chain) sequence. The data were taken from a study of T-cell reconstitution after alpha-beta-depleted transplantation in children. The CDR3 has 14 residues. The germline CDR1 and CDR2 sequences are MGHRA and YSYEKL. V lost 1 base and J 4 bases, leaving 10 bases between the germline ends. As it was prepared, the TCRbeta library received unique molecular identifiers. TCRdb processed the PCR reads anew with MiXCR; each CDR3 protein has one entry. The profile shows roughly 310,000 distinct CDR3 sequences, approximately 20% of them singletons. The rearrangement joins TRBV4-1 to TRBJ1-1; no firm D call. Sequencing used PBMCs, mostly from graft donor cells, obtained 180 days after TCRalphabeta/CD19-depleted stem cell transplant. The receptor's source is a male patient younger than 18 who had a stem cell transplant for acute lymphoblastic leukemia, so the T cells may come from the graft donor. CDR3 loop: CASSQGFGSTEAFF. CDR3 nucleotide sequence: TGCGCCAGCAGCCAAGGGTTTGGGAGCACTGAAGCTTTCTTT.